A single sample gave rise to the 19 T cell receptor beta chains below, sequenced in a study of T cell changes during pregnancy in multiple sclerosis. Some clones are missing from TCRdb's copy, which holds only in-frame ones; the method was immunoSEQ multiplex PCR. The sample lists about 36,000 clones, more than 70% seen once, with under 0.75% in the top ten. Sample: CD4+ T cells from peripheral blood mononuclear cells, taken in the first trimester of pregnancy. The receptors shown here come from a female donor with multiple sclerosis, enrolled in a pregnancy study.

The rearrangement uses TRBV30 and TRBJ1-6; 7 nucleotides agree with TRBD1. The CDR3 contains 14 residues. Trimming at V came to 6 bases and at J to 5 bases, leaving 7 bases not matched to a gene. The germline gives CDR1 GTSNPN, CDR2 SVGIG (reference sequence). As DNA, the CDR3 is TGTGCCTGTCCCCAGGGGGGCGATAATTCACCCCTCCACTTT. It translates to CACPQGGDNSPLHF.

The chain combines TRBV30 with TRBJ1-6, with D unresolved. The CDR3 totals 15 residues. The germline V gene has CDR1 GTSNPN and CDR2 SVGIG (reference sequence). Deletions cut 2 bases from V and 10 bases from J, with 18 bases between. CDR3 nucleotide sequence: TGTGCCTGGAGTCCCTCCCCGGGGTCCGGCTCACCCCTCCACTTT. Amino acids: CAWSPSPGSGSPLHF.

The CDR3 sequence is CASSLVVGGVDEQFF. The DNA of the CDR3 is TGTGCCAGCAGCTTAGTAGTTGGAGGGGTCGATGAGCAGTTCTTC. The chain employs TRBV7-2 and TRBJ2-1; the D gene is possibly TRBD2 (6 bases). V lost 1 base, J lost 8 bases, and 15 bases lay in between. This CDR3 is built from 15 residues. CDR1 is SGHTA and CDR2 is FQGNSA in the germline V gene.

The chain couples TRBV29-1 to TRBJ2-5, with D possibly matching TRBD2 (5 bases). The CDR3 has 14 amino acids. V was clipped by 7 bases and J by 1 base, with 16 bases between them. In germline, CDR1 is SQVTM, CDR2 ANQGSEA. DNA of the CDR3: TGCAGCGACCTGAGAGCGGCTTTCCAAGAGACCCAGTACTTC. This encodes CSDLRAAFQETQYF.

This clone was seen a handful of times. The chain is built from TRBV6-6 and TRBJ2-3, with unresolved D. The CDR3 is 15 amino acids. Looked up from germline, CDR1 is MNHNY and CDR2 is SVGAGI (reference sequence). V was pared by 2 bases and J by 1 base, with 10 bases between. Here the CDR3 reads CASSYDISGTDTQYF. The CDR3 DNA sequence: TGTGCCAGCAGTTACGACATCTCGGGCACAGATACGCAGTATTTT.

This clone is a singleton in its sample. In DNA form, the CDR3 reads TGTGCCTGGAGTATCCGACAGGGGGTTGACACCGGGGAGCTGTTTTTT. This codes for CAWSIRQGVDTGELFF. The V call is TRBV30, the J call TRBJ2-2; 9 nucleotides match TRBD1. The CDR3 is 16 amino acids. V lost 2 bases, J lost 3 bases, and 7 bases stayed unmatched. CDR1 is GTSNPN, CDR2 SVGIG, per germline (reference sequence).

The chain recombines TRBV29-1 with TRBJ2-2; TRBD1 might be the D (6 bases). Trimming removed 7 bases at V and 6 bases at J, with 12 bases between. The CDR3 loop spans 12 amino acids. CDR1 is SQVTM, CDR2 ANQGSEA, per germline. CDR3 loop: CSGTGFAGELFF. CDR3 bases: TGCAGCGGAACAGGGTTCGCCGGGGAGCTGTTTTTT.

The J gene is TRBJ1-1, the V gene TRBV28; 8 nucleotides line up with TRBD1. The J segment lost 10 bases and the V segment lost 6 bases, leaving 7 bases of the junction unmatched. Germline V CDR1 and CDR2: MDHEN, SYDVKM. This CDR3 has 12 residues. The CDR3 DNA reads as TGTGCCAGCAGCAGACGACAGGGGAGAGCTTTCTTT. It translates to CASSRRQGRAFF.

V is TRBV6-4 and J is TRBJ2-3; 11 bases are a match to TRBD2. Germline assignment: CDR1 MRHNA and CDR2 SNTAGT. The length of the CDR3 is 16 residues. V lost 6 bases and J lost 4; bases outside the gene matches: 9. CDR3 sequence (DNA): TGTGCCAGCAGCCCCTTAGCGGGAGGGCTCTCAGATACGCAGTATTTT. Protein product: CASSPLAGGLSDTQYF.

The J gene is TRBJ1-5, the V gene TRBV7-2, with TRBD1 as a possible D gene (5 bases). The V gene lost 2 bases and the J gene lost 0 bases, with 8 bases spanning the gap. The germline V gene encodes CDR1 SGHTA and CDR2 FQGNSA. The CDR3 extends over 15 amino acids. Here the CDR3 reads CASSLSGYSNQPQHF. CDR3 sequence (DNA): TGTGCCAGCAGCTTATCAGGGTATAGCAATCAGCCCCAGCATTTT.

This sequence joins TRBV6-5 and TRBJ1-2; weak D call: TRBD1 (5 bases). Trimming removed 0 bases at V and 8 bases at J, with 13 bases between. Per the germline V gene, CDR1 is MNHEY and CDR2 is SVGAGI. This CDR3 is 14 amino acids long. CDR3 DNA sequence: TGTGCCAGCAGTTACTCTCGGGGGGGAAAGGGCTACACCTTC. Its protein is CASSYSRGGKGYTF.

In regard to this clone: An end of the junction differs from the germline gene, which may be a read error. V gene TRBV30 combines with J gene TRBJ2-7; 7 bases match TRBD1. The germline CDR1 and CDR2 sequences are GTSNPN and SVGIG (reference sequence). This CDR3 has 13 amino acids. CDR3: CVWTGQVDYEQYF. CDR3 DNA sequence: TGTGTCTGGACCGGACAGGTGGATTACGAGCAGTACTTC.

This clone was found a few times. Here the CDR3 reads CASSLGQGARGYTF. CDR3 DNA sequence: TGTGCCAGCAGCTTGGGTCAGGGGGCGAGGGGCTACACCTTC. The rearrangement links TRBV5-4 to TRBJ1-2; 8 positions match TRBD1. V dropped 0 bases and J dropped 8; count of bases not matched to a gene: 6. The CDR3 loop spans 14 amino acids. Germline CDR1 reads SGHNT; CDR2 reads YYREEE (reference sequence).

The rearrangement links TRBV15 to TRBJ2-1, with 8 bases fitting TRBD1. The V and J ends lost 1 base and 9 bases, in that order; junction bases with no gene match: 5. The CDR3 has 14 amino acids. Germline V lookup: CDR1 LNHNV, CDR2 YYDKDF (reference sequence). The CDR3 sequence is CATSRVTGGGEQFF. For the CDR3, the DNA is TGTGCCACCAGCAGAGTTACAGGGGGTGGTGAGCAGTTCTTC.

CDR3 sequence reads: CASSFGGNAYNEQFF. The CDR3 DNA reads TGTGCCAGCAGCTTCGGGGGGAACGCCTACAATGAGCAGTTCTTC. V gene TRBV9 combines with J gene TRBJ2-1; 7 positions agree with TRBD2. The CDR3 is 15 residues long. Losses at the gene ends were 4 bases for V and 2 bases for J; bases not matched to a gene: 6. Per the germline V gene, CDR1 is SGDLS and CDR2 is YYNGEE.

The V and J genes are TRBV5-1 and TRBJ1-2; D is perhaps TRBD1 (5 bases). V was shortened by 0 bases and J by 2 bases, with 11 bases between the two germline ends. The CDR3 runs 15 residues. Per germline, CDR1 SGHRS and CDR2 YFSETQ. In DNA, the CDR3 is TGCGCCAGCAGCTTGGGGCCACAGGAGAACTATGGCTACACCTTC. Protein product: CASSLGPQENYGYTF.

This chain connects TRBV7-3 to TRBJ2-5, with TRBD2 matching over 7 bases. The J segment lost 3 bases and the V segment lost 3 bases, leaving 4 bases of the junction unmatched. Germline CDR1 SGHTA, CDR2 FQGTGA. There are 14 residues in the CDR3. CDR3 sequence: CASSLGGAEETQYF. The DNA of the CDR3 is TGTGCCAGCAGCTTGGGAGGGGCTGAAGAGACCCAGTACTTC.

Judged by abundance, this clone is medium-sized. The J gene is TRBJ1-1, the V gene TRBV29-1; D is undetermined. With 5 bases removed from V and 2 bases from J, the gap between germline ends came to 3 bases. Germline-derived CDR1 and CDR2 are SQVTM and ANQGSEA. The CDR3 sequence is 10 residues long. The CDR3: CSVLNTEAFF. CDR3 nucleotide sequence: TGCAGCGTTTTAAACACTGAAGCTTTCTTT.

The V and J genes are TRBV12-5 and TRBJ1-2, with 9 nucleotides matching TRBD1. The germline V gene has CDR1 LGHNT and CDR2 FRNRAP. This CDR3 is 17 amino acids long. The V and J ends lost 3 bases and 5 bases, in that order; junction bases with no gene match: 13. CDR3 residues: CASGFLSQTGGEYGYTF. In nucleotides, the CDR3 is TGTGCTAGTGGTTTTCTATCTCAGACAGGGGGGGAGTATGGCTACACCTTC.